This T cell receptor beta chain derives from a study of CD8 T cells in ankylosing spondylitis. The CDR3 length is 14 residues. V was pared by 4 bases and J by 8 bases, with 9 bases of the junction left unmatched. The V gene's germline CDR1 is SGHTA and CDR2 FQGNSA. Study findings and constraints: A motif of eight highly homologous TCR beta variants was seen as apparently characteristic of ankylosing spondylitis blood. According to the report, clones linked to the disease were significantly enriched in matched synovial fluid samples taken from ankylosing spondylitis patients. As for the disease-linked clones, they showed a CD8+ phenotype and occurred at relatively low frequencies in peripheral blood.

The authors made TCR beta libraries by quantitative 5'-RACE with molecular barcodes. TCRdb passed the 5' RACE reads through MiXCR, listing each CDR3 protein once. The sample holds about 440,000 distinct CDR3 sequences, roughly 15% seen once. In regard to this clonotype: The target antigen is unknown.

The clonotype originates from a male donor with ankylosing spondylitis. Sequencing was done on a sample of blood, either unsorted or a sorted T cell fraction (not recorded which). The V and J genes are TRBV7-2 and TRBJ1-1; 8 bases map to TRBD1. The CDR3 nucleotides read TGTGCCAGCAGCTCCTCAACCCGGACAGGGGAAGCTTTCTTT. Residues: CASSSSTRTGEAFF. The complete variable domain, with remaining parts taken from reference TRBV7-2 and TRBJ1-1, reads GAGVSQSPSNKVTEKGKDVELRCDPISGHTALYWYRQSLGQGLEFLIYFQGNSAPDKSGLPSDRFSAERTGGSVSTLTIQRTQQEDSAVYLCASSSSTRTGEAFFGQGTRLTVV.